This TCR beta chain was captured in a study of T cell responses to AZD1222 COVID-19 vaccine. Findings and limits, study-wide: Spike-specific TCRs gained breadth and depth after people received two AZD1222 doses.

Sequencing used immunoSEQ multiplex PCR; TCRdb keeps in-frame clones, though not all of them. The data contain roughly 140,000 clones, approximately 89% of them seen just once; the ten biggest clones take up about 5%. With 2 bases clipped from V and 5 bases from J, the junction kept 4 bases outside the gene matches. The V gene's germline CDR1 is LNHDA and CDR2 SQIVND (reference sequence). The CDR3 consists of 15 residues. To note about this clone: What it binds is unknown.

The material sequenced was peripheral blood, taken on day 0 of AZD1222 vaccination. This chain uses TRBV19 with TRBJ2-7; 12 bases fit TRBD1. This TCR derives from an adult in good health. Here the CDR3 DNA reads TGTGCCAGTAGTATATCCGGGACAGGGGGCAACGAGCAGTACTTC. Protein product: CASSISGTGGNEQYF.